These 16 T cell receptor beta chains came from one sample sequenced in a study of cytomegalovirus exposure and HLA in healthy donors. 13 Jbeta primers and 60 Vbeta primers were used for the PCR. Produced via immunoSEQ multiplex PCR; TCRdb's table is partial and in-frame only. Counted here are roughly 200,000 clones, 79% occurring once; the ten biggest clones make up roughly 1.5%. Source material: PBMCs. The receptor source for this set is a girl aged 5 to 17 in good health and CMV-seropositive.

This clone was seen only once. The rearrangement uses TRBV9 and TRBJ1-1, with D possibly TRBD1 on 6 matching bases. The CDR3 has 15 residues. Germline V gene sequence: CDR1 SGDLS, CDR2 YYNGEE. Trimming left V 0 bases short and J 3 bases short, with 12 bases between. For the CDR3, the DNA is TGTGCCAGCAGCGTAGTCGGGACAAAGGACACTGAAGCTTTCTTT. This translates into CASSVVGTKDTEAFF.

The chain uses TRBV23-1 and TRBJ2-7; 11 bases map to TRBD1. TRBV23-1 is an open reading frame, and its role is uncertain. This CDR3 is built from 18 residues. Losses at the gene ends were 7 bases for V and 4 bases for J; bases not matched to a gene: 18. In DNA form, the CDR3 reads TGCGCCAGCACCGCACCCATCGCAAGGGGGGACAGGGGGTACGAGCAGTACTTC. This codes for CASTAPIARGDRGYEQYF.

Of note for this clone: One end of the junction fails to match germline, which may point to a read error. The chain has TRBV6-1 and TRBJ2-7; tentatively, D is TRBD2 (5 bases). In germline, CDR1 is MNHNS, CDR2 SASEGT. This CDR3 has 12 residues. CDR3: CASSENGAWEFF. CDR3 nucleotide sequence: TGTGCCAGCAGTGAAAATGGAGCCTGGGAGTTTTTC.

This CDR3 reads CASNPAGSNYGYTF. The CDR3 coding sequence is TGTGCCAGCAATCCCGCAGGTTCTAACTATGGCTACACCTTC. The chain has TRBV11-2 and TRBJ1-2; D ambiguous. CDR3 length: 14 amino acids. With 7 bases removed from V and 0 bases from J, the gap between germline ends came to 12 bases. CDR1 SGHAT and CDR2 FQNNGV come from the germline V gene.

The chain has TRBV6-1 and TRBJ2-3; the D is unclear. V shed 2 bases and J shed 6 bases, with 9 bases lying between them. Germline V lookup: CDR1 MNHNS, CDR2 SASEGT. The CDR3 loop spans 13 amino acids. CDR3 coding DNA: TGTGCCAGCAGTGAACCACTGCCGGATACGCAGTATTTT. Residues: CASSEPLPDTQYF.

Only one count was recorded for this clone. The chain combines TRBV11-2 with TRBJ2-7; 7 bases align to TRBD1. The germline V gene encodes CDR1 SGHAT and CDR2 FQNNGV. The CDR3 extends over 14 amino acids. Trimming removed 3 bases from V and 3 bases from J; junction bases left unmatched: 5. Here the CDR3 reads CASSFQGVNYEQYF. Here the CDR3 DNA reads TGTGCCAGCAGCTTCCAGGGGGTTAACTACGAGCAGTACTTC.

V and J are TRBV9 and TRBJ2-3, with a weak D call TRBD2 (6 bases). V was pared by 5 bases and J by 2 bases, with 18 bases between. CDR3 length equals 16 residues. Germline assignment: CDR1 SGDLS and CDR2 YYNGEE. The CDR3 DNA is TGTGCCAGCAGTCTTCTTGCGGGGTCCTACACAGATACGCAGTATTTT. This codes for CASSLLAGSYTDTQYF.

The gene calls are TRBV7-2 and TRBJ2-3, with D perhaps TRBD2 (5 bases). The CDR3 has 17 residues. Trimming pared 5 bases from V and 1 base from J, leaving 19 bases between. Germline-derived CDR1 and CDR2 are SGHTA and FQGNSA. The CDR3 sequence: CASSPRLAGSRTDTQYF. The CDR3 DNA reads TGTGCCAGCAGCCCCCGTTTGGCGGGCTCACGCACAGATACGCAGTATTTT.

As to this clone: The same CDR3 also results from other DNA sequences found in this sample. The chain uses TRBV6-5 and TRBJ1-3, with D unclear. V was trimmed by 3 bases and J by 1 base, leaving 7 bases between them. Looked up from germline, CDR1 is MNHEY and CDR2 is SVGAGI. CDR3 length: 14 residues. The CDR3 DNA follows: TGTGCCAGCAGTTATTACGGGTCTGGAAACACCATATATTTT. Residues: CASSYYGSGNTIYF.

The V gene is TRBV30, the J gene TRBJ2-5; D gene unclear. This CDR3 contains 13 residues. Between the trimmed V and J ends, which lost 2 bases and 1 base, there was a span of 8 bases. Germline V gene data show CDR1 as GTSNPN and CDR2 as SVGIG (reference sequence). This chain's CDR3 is CAWSMGSQETQYF. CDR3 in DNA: TGTGCCTGGAGTATGGGCAGCCAAGAGACCCAGTACTTC.

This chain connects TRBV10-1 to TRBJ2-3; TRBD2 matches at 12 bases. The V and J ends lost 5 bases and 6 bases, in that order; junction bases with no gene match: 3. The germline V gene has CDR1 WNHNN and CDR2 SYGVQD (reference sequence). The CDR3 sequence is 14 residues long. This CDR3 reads CASSPTSGGDTQYF. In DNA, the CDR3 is TGCGCCAGCAGTCCAACTAGCGGGGGGGATACGCAGTATTTT.

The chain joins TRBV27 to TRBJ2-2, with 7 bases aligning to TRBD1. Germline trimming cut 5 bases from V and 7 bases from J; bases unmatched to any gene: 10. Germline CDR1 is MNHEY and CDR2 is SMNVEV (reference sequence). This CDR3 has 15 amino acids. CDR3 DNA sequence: TGTGCCAGCAGTCTCCGACAGGGCTGGGGCGGGGAGCTGTTTTTT. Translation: CASSLRQGWGGELFF.

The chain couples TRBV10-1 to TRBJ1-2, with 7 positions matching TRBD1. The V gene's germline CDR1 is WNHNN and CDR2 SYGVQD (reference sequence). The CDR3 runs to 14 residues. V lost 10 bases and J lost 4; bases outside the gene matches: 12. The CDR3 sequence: CATTKAGGGYGYTF. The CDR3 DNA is TGCGCCACTACAAAGGCAGGGGGTGGCTATGGCTACACCTTC.

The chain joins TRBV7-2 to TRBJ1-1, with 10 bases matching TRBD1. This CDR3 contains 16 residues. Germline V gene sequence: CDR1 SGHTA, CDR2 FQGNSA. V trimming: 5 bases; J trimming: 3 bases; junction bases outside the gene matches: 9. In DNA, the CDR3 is TGTGCCAGCAGCCAACTGGGACAGGGGCTCGACACTGAAGCTTTCTTT. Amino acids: CASSQLGQGLDTEAFF.

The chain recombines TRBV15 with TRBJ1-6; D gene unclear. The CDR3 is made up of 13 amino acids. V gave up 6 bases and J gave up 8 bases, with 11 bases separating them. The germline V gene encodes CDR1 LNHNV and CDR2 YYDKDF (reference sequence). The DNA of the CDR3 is TGTGCCACCAGTCCAGGTGCTTATTCACCCCTCCACTTT. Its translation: CATSPGAYSPLHF.

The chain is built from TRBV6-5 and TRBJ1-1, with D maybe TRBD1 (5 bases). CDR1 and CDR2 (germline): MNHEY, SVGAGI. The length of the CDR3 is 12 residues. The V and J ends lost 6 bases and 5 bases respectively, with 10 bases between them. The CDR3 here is CASRQGKTEAFF. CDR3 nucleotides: TGTGCCAGCAGGCAGGGTAAAACTGAAGCTTTCTTT.